The 32 T cell receptor beta chains below all came from one sample that was sequenced in a study of T cells in Graves' hyperthyroidism and ophthalmopathy. It was RNA transcripts that yielded the amplified TCR beta CDR3 regions. First-round RT-PCR targeting the TCR CDR3 was performed with the HTBI primer set. TCRdb reprocessed the multiplex PCR reads via MiXCR and lists one record per CDR3 protein. This sample has about 250,000 distinct CDR3 sequences; approximately 25% occur once, and the top ten carry around 40%. The source material was blood. The receptors shown here come from a woman in her 40s with Graves' ophthalmopathy.

This clonotype was seen many times. The chain employs TRBV6-5 and TRBJ2-7; the match to TRBD1 covers 7 bases. The J segment lost 5 bases and the V segment lost 8 bases, leaving 15 bases of the junction unmatched. Germline CDR1 and CDR2: MNHEY and SVGAGI. The CDR3 runs 15 residues. CDR3 amino acids: CASGLGQRVWDEQYF. The CDR3 nucleotides are TGTGCCAGCGGACTGGGACAGCGCGTATGGGACGAGCAGTACTTC.

V usage is TRBV9 and J usage is TRBJ2-7, with TRBD2 identical over 11 bases. Germline values: CDR1 SGDLS, CDR2 YYNGEE. The CDR3 is 15 residues long. The V segment lost 3 bases and the J segment 2 bases; nucleotides outside the gene matches: 4. The CDR3 nucleotides are TGTGCCAGCAGCGCGGGACTAGCGGTTACCTACGAGCAGTACTTC. The encoded protein is CASSAGLAVTYEQYF.

This clonotype was recorded many times. The chain recombines TRBV25-1 with TRBJ2-7; 8 bases agree with TRBD2. With 1 base clipped from V and 1 base from J, the junction kept 3 bases outside the gene matches. Germline CDR1 is MGHDK and CDR2 is SYGVNS. CDR3 length: 15 residues. The CDR3, as DNA: TGTGCCAGCAGTGAATTTTCGGGAGGGTCCTACGAGCAGTACTTC. It encodes CASSEFSGGSYEQYF.

This clonotype was found many times. Being one base from a much bigger clone, this may be a read error. This chain joins TRBV6-1 and TRBJ2-7; 8 nucleotides align to TRBD1. The CDR3 is made up of 13 amino acids. Germline V CDR1 and CDR2: MNHNS, SASEGT. CDR3: CASTRQGAYGQYF. The CDR3 DNA follows: TGTGCCAGCACGCGGCAGGGGGCTTACGGGCAGTACTTC.

This clonotype was recorded at least ten times. The chain uses TRBV6-1 and TRBJ1-5, with D unclear. Looked up from germline, CDR1 is MNHNS and CDR2 is SASEGT. V was clipped by 5 bases and J by 0 bases, with 11 bases between them. The CDR3 contains 15 residues. For the CDR3, the DNA is TGTGCCAGCAGTATCAACTGGGATAGCAATCAGCCCCAGCATTTT. Protein: CASSINWDSNQPQHF.

This clonotype was seen at least ten times. The chain uses TRBV5-1 and TRBJ1-1, with D tentatively TRBD1 (5 bases). The CDR3 contains 16 residues. The germline V gene encodes CDR1 SGHRS and CDR2 YFSETQ. V was clipped by 0 bases and J by 1 base, with 13 bases between them. The CDR3 here is CASSLAAGLANTEAFF. The CDR3 nucleotides are TGCGCCAGCAGCTTGGCGGCAGGGCTAGCGAACACTGAAGCTTTCTTT.

CDR3 sequence: CASSSQNRSPYGYTF. CDR3 coding DNA: TGTGCCAGCAGTTCACAAAACAGGAGCCCCTATGGCTACACCTTC. The chain combines TRBV27 with TRBJ1-2; the D gene is possibly TRBD1 (5 bases). The ends were cut back, 4 bases at V and 4 bases at J, with 16 bases in the middle. CDR3 length: 15 amino acids. From germline, CDR1 is MNHEY and CDR2 SMNVEV (reference sequence).

This clonotype was recorded many times. This chain joins TRBV27 and TRBJ1-2, with a weak D call TRBD1 (6 bases). V dropped 5 bases and J dropped 6 bases, with 16 bases sitting between them. The CDR3 consists of 14 residues. Germline V gene sequence: CDR1 MNHEY, CDR2 SMNVEV (reference sequence). The chain's CDR3 is CASSPVDRMDGYTF. DNA for the CDR3: TGTGCCAGCAGTCCCGTCGACAGGATGGATGGCTACACCTTC.

This clonotype was detected many times. This rearrangement joins TRBV5-1 to TRBJ2-7; D gene uncertain. The V gene lost 0 bases and the J gene lost 3 bases, with 13 bases spanning the gap. Germline CDR1 and CDR2: SGHRS and YFSETQ. The CDR3 sequence is 15 residues long. In DNA, the CDR3 is TGCGCCAGCAGCTTGGCCACCGGGCAGCTCTACGAGCAGTACTTC. It yields the protein CASSLATGQLYEQYF.

The chain is built from TRBV6-1 and TRBJ2-5; D gene ambiguous. V was pared by 2 bases and J by 2 bases, with 9 bases between. The CDR3 runs 14 residues. Germline assignment: CDR1 MNHNS and CDR2 SASEGT. This CDR3 reads CASSESIGQETQYF. The CDR3 region has the DNA TGTGCCAGCAGTGAATCGATAGGGCAAGAGACCCAGTACTTC.

This clonotype came up many times. This chain connects TRBV19 to TRBJ1-1; D is unclear. This CDR3 is built from 13 residues. CDR1 LNHDA and CDR2 SQIVND come from the germline V gene (reference sequence). V was cut by 3 bases and J by 3 bases, with 8 bases left in between. This CDR3 reads CASSIRRDTEAFF. CDR3 DNA sequence: TGTGCCAGTAGTATTCGGAGGGACACTGAAGCTTTCTTT.

This clonotype was seen ten or more times. The genes are TRBV25-1 and TRBJ1-1, with 8 bases fitting TRBD1. CDR1 is MGHDK and CDR2 is SYGVNS in the germline V gene. V lost 8 bases, J lost 9 bases, and 5 bases stayed unmatched. CDR3 length: 11 amino acids. The CDR3: CASRGQGKAFF. CDR3 nucleotide sequence: TGTGCCAGCCGCGGACAGGGAAAAGCTTTCTTT.

This clonotype was counted once. The genes are TRBV11-2 and TRBJ2-7, with TRBD2 matching 11 bases. V was clipped by 5 bases and J by 3 bases; unmatched bases: 9. The germline CDR1 and CDR2 sequences are SGHAT and FQNNGV. The CDR3 contains 16 residues. CDR3 residues: CASSPLGTSGSYEQYF. CDR3 coding DNA: TGTGCCAGCAGCCCCCTCGGTACTAGCGGGAGCTACGAGCAGTACTTC.

This clonotype came up many times. The rearrangement links TRBV7-2 to TRBJ2-3, with D hard to call. Germline V gene lookup returns CDR1 SGHTA and CDR2 FQGNSA. The germline V and J ends were trimmed by 6 bases and 4 bases, with 8 bases remaining between them. The CDR3 is 12 amino acids. The CDR3 nucleotides are TGTGCCAGCAGAGCTAGTGCAGATACGCAGTATTTT. This translates into CASRASADTQYF.

This clonotype was picked up many times. The chain employs TRBV6-5 and TRBJ1-2; D is ambiguous. This CDR3 is built from 13 residues. The germline V gene has CDR1 MNHEY and CDR2 SVGAGI. The V end was cut by 10 bases, the J end by 2 bases, with 14 bases between. CDR3 residues: CATTGRTNYGYTF. CDR3 in DNA: TGTGCCACCACCGGACGGACCAACTATGGCTACACCTTC.

This clonotype was found many times. V gene TRBV2 combines with J gene TRBJ1-2; TRBD1 matches at 12 bases. The junction had 6 bases not matched to a gene; V was cut back by 5 bases and J by 2 bases. Germline V gene lookup returns CDR1 SNHLY and CDR2 FYNNEI. The CDR3 extends over 16 amino acids. The CDR3 sequence: CASSHTGTGGNYGYTF. The DNA for the CDR3 is TGTGCCAGCAGTCATACCGGGACAGGGGGCAACTATGGCTACACCTTC.

This clonotype occurred many times. The gene calls are TRBV2 and TRBJ2-7; TRBD1 aligns across 8 bases. V trimming: 4 bases; J trimming: 2 bases; junction bases outside the gene matches: 4. Per the germline V gene, CDR1 is SNHLY and CDR2 is FYNNEI. This CDR3 is 14 amino acids long. CDR3 DNA sequence: TGTGCCAGCAGTGGTGGACAGGGCCCCTACGAGCAGTACTTC. Encoded protein: CASSGGQGPYEQYF.

This clonotype was detected only a few times. The germline gene is not matched at one end of the junction; a read error may be the cause. The chain joins TRBV11-2 to TRBJ2-5; 7 bases agree with TRBD1. Germline CDR1 is SGHAT and CDR2 is FQNNGV. CDR3 length: 14 amino acids. CDR3 sequence reads: CASRSGQVQETQYF. The CDR3, as DNA: TGTGCCAGCAGATCCGGACAGGTCCAAGAGACTCAGTACTTC.

The chain couples TRBV4-1 to TRBJ1-5, with D possibly matching TRBD1 (6 bases). CDR3 length equals 15 residues. Germline-derived CDR1 and CDR2 are MGHRA and YSYEKL. The germline V and J ends were trimmed by 3 bases and 0 bases, with 9 bases remaining between them. CDR3 sequence (DNA): TGCGCCAGCAGCCAGCAACAGGGTAGCAATCAGCCCCAGCATTTT. It yields the protein CASSQQQGSNQPQHF.

This clonotype was observed many times. V usage is TRBV20-1 and J usage is TRBJ2-6; TRBD2 matches at 9 bases. The germline V gene has CDR1 DFQATT and CDR2 SNEGSKA (reference sequence). The V gene end was trimmed by 3 bases and the J gene end by 1 base; junction bases not matched to a gene: 7. The CDR3 loop spans 17 amino acids. This chain's CDR3 is CSASPLAGVSGANVLTF. In nucleotides, the CDR3 is TGCAGTGCTAGCCCACTAGCGGGTGTGTCTGGGGCCAACGTCCTGACTTTC.

This clonotype was counted a single time. The chain links TRBV6-5 to TRBJ1-5; D remains unclear. V was clipped by 2 bases and J by 7 bases, with 12 bases between them. The CDR3 length is 14 residues. CDR1 and CDR2 (germline): MNHEY, SVGAGI. The CDR3: CASSYGVERQPQHF. As DNA, the CDR3 is TGTGCCAGCAGTTACGGGGTTGAACGGCAGCCCCAGCATTTT.

This clonotype was seen many times. A much larger clone lies one base from this, so it may be a read error. This chain connects TRBV15 to TRBJ2-5, with TRBD1 matching over 8 bases. The length of the CDR3 is 14 residues. Germline CDR1 is LNHNV and CDR2 is YYDKDF (reference sequence). With V trimmed by 3 bases and J by 3 bases, 3 bases remained unmatched. CDR3 bases: TGTGCCACCAGCAGTCTACAGGGGGAAGAGACCCAGTACTTC. Protein: CATSSLQGEETQYF.

This clonotype occurred many times. This sequence joins TRBV28 and TRBJ1-3; D uncertain. The CDR3 covers 14 residues. Deletions cut 3 bases from V and 1 base from J, with 7 bases between. The germline gives CDR1 MDHEN, CDR2 SYDVKM. The CDR3 loop is CASSLMGSGNTIYF. The CDR3 bases are TGTGCCAGCAGTTTGATGGGGTCTGGAAACACCATATATTTT.

The rearrangement links TRBV7-6 to TRBJ2-7, with TRBD2 identical over 12 bases. From germline, CDR1 is SGHVS and CDR2 FNYEAQ. With 5 bases clipped from V and 6 bases from J, the junction kept 11 bases outside the gene matches. This CDR3 contains 16 residues. The CDR3 loop is CASSPLELAGGGEQYF. The DNA of the CDR3 is TGTGCCAGCAGCCCATTGGAGCTAGCGGGAGGGGGCGAGCAGTACTTC.

A few counts support this clonotype. The V call is TRBV6-5, the J call TRBJ2-7; 9 nucleotides align to TRBD2. V trimming: 2 bases; J trimming: 3 bases; junction bases outside the gene matches: 5. This CDR3 is 15 amino acids long. The V gene's germline CDR1 is MNHEY and CDR2 SVGAGI. The CDR3 is CASSYLTSGGYEQYF. Here the CDR3 DNA reads TGTGCCAGCAGTTACCTGACTAGCGGCGGCTACGAGCAGTACTTC.

The chain joins TRBV6-1 to TRBJ1-5; D remains ambiguous. CDR1 and CDR2 (germline): MNHNS, SASEGT. This CDR3 comprises 14 residues. V was cut by 2 bases and J by 2 bases, with 7 bases left in between. In DNA, the CDR3 is TGTGCCAGCAGTGAACATCGCGGCAATCAGCCCCAGCATTTT. Residues: CASSEHRGNQPQHF.

V gene TRBV6-1 combines with J gene TRBJ2-4, with D tentatively TRBD2 (5 bases). Germline V CDR1 and CDR2: MNHNS, SASEGT. CDR3 length: 12 residues. The ends were cut back, 5 bases at V and 9 bases at J, with 11 bases in the middle. CDR3 sequence reads: CASSNPGSIQYF. In DNA form, the CDR3 reads TGTGCCAGCAGTAATCCTGGGAGCATTCAGTACTTC.

This clonotype occurred many times. The chain combines TRBV15 with TRBJ1-5; 8 bases are a match to TRBD1. The V segment lost 3 bases and the J segment 5 bases; nucleotides outside the gene matches: 6. The CDR3 length is 15 residues. The V gene's germline CDR1 is LNHNV and CDR2 YYDKDF (reference sequence). CDR3 residues: CATSSGQGRDQPQHF. CDR3 nucleotides: TGTGCCACCAGCAGTGGACAGGGTCGCGATCAGCCCCAGCATTTT.

This clonotype was seen repeatedly, ten times or more. V gene TRBV2 combines with J gene TRBJ2-2; D might be TRBD1 or TRBD2, each matching 5 bases. The V gene's germline CDR1 is SNHLY and CDR2 FYNNEI. Trimming cost V 4 bases and J 6 bases, with 12 bases left between them. The CDR3 contains 14 residues. As DNA, the CDR3 is TGTGCCAGCAGTGGGGGGTATTACTCCGGGGAGCTGTTTTTT. Amino acid sequence: CASSGGYYSGELFF.

The chain's CDR3 is CATSRDSQETQYF. DNA for the CDR3: TGTGCCACCAGCAGAGACAGTCAAGAGACCCAGTACTTC. This chain uses TRBV15 with TRBJ2-5; no reliable D call. The CDR3 is 13 amino acids. Trimming removed 0 bases from V and 2 bases from J, with 4 bases in between. CDR1 LNHNV and CDR2 YYDKDF come from the germline V gene (reference sequence). Full variable domain (remainder filled in from reference TRBV15 and TRBJ2-5): DAMVIQNPRYQVTQFGKPVTLSCSQTLNHNVMYWYQQKSSQAPKLLFHYYDKDFNNEADTPDNFQSRRPNTSFCFLDIRSPGLGDTAMYLCATSRDSQETQYFGPGTRLLVL.

This clonotype has ten or more counts. V is TRBV25-1 and J is TRBJ2-5; TRBD2 might be the D (6 bases). Germline values: CDR1 MGHDK, CDR2 SYGVNS. CDR3 length equals 16 residues. Trimming took off 1 base at V and 2 bases at J, with 14 bases between the two ends. The CDR3 reads CASSESVSGVQETQYF. CDR3 DNA: TGTGCCAGCAGTGAATCGGTTAGCGGTGTACAAGAGACCCAGTACTTC.

The J gene is TRBJ2-7, the V gene TRBV6-1; the match to TRBD2 covers 15 bases. The junction had 3 bases not matched to a gene; V was cut back by 6 bases and J by 6 bases. This CDR3 comprises 14 residues. Germline values: CDR1 MNHNS, CDR2 SASEGT. The DNA of the CDR3 is TGTGCCAGCAGGAGGACTAGCGGGAGGGCCGAGCAGTACTTC. This codes for CASRRTSGRAEQYF.